Described below is a single TCR beta chain sequence and its context. These data are taken from a study of shared clonotypes between healthy human individuals. Libraries were prepared by immunoSEQ multiplex PCR; TCRdb keeps only in-frame clonotypes and omits some of them. The sample yields 2,500,000 or so clones, 80% to 95% seen once. Adult Caucasians living in Nashville, Tennessee made up all of the donors. The CDR3 runs to 15 residues. In germline, CDR1 is MNHEY, CDR2 SVGAGI. The V gene lost 9 bases and the J gene lost 0 bases, with 14 bases spanning the gap. This clonotype originated in a man aged 18 to 29 in good health. Some clones in this sample may be carry-over from other donors' samples. The sample was naive CD4+ T cells from PBMCs. This sample's subset: CD45RA+ positively selected. The rearrangement links TRBV6-5 to TRBJ2-2; D is undetermined. This CDR3 is CASGPGGSNTGELFF. CDR3 nucleotides: TGTGCCAGTGGGCCGGGCGGATCGAACACCGGGGAGCTGTTTTTT.